These T cell receptor beta chains were read from a single sample in a study of cytomegalovirus exposure and HLA in healthy donors. Using immunoSEQ multiplex PCR, the repertoire was profiled, and TCRdb retains in-frame clones only, with some absent. The sample contains 150,000 to 200,000 clones, around 86% of which appear only once. What was sequenced was PBMCs. The receptor set was obtained from a woman in her late teens or twenties in good health and CMV-seronegative. Both conserved end residues are part of each CDR3. D genes are given only for firm matches. Expanded clones are given a class, and other clones once, few, many or no size at all.

D,J,V,size,DNA,CDR3
-,TRBJ1-1,TRBV4-1,-,TGCGCCAGCAGCCAACCGGGAAGAACCGCTGAAGCTTTCTTT,CASSQPGRTAEAFF
TRBD1,TRBJ2-3,TRBV7-7,once,TGTGCCAGCAGCTTAAACAGGGGGGACGATACGCAGTATTTT,CASSLNRGDDTQYF
TRBD2,TRBJ2-7,TRBV9,-,TGTGCCAGCAGCGTAGAGCCCAGCGGGGGATACGAGCAGTACTTC,CASSVEPSGGYEQYF
TRBD2,TRBJ2-7,TRBV27,once,TGTGCCAGCAGTTCTTTAGAAGGAGCGGGGTACGAGCAGTACTTC,CASSSLEGAGYEQYF
-,TRBJ2-5,TRBV10-3,-,TGTGCCATCAGTGTCAACACGGAGGAGACCCAGTACTTC,CAISVNTEETQYF
-,TRBJ2-7,TRBV15,-,TGTGCCACCAGCCAACCTCCTAGTGATTACGAGCAGTACTTC,CATSQPPSDYEQYF
-,TRBJ2-7,TRBV5-6,-,TGTGCCAGCAGCTTGTCCAGGTCCTACGAGCAGTACTTC,CASSLSRSYEQYF
-,TRBJ2-1,TRBV6-5,-,TGTGCCAGCAGTTACTCGGGGCAGTCCTACAATGAGCAGTTCTTC,CASSYSGQSYNEQFF
TRBD1,TRBJ2-1,TRBV2,-,TGTGCCAGCAGTCAGGACAGGGGCTCCTACAATGAGCAGTTCTTC,CASSQDRGSYNEQFF
TRBD1,TRBJ1-1,TRBV6-5,-,TGTGCCAGCAGTTACGACTCGGGACAGGGGAAAGGACGAGCTTTCTTT,CASSYDSGQGKGRAFF
-,TRBJ1-1,TRBV5-6,-,TGTGCCAGCAGCCGTGGACACCAGTTTTCTGAAGCTTTCTTT,CASSRGHQFSEAFF
TRBD1,TRBJ1-2,TRBV25-1,-,TGTGCCAGCAGTGAATTAGGGGGCTCAAACTATGGCTACACCTTC,CASSELGGSNYGYTF
-,TRBJ1-2,TRBV19,-,TGTGCCAGTAGTATGGTTCGGAACTATGGCTACACCTTC,CASSMVRNYGYTF
-,TRBJ1-2,TRBV5-1,-,TGCGCCAGCAGCATCGGACAACTCCACTATGGCTACACCTTC,CASSIGQLHYGYTF
TRBD1,TRBJ2-2,TRBV5-1,-,TGCGCCAGCAGCTGGGACAGGGGCGGGGAGCTGTTTTTT,CASSWDRGGELFF